The TCR beta chain under discussion was sequenced for a study of graft-versus-host responses after intestinal transplantation. Study-level information: Transplants were multivisceral, liver-intestinal, or isolated intestinal.

This CDR3 has 12 residues. CDR1 is MNHEY and CDR2 is SVGAGI in the germline V gene. Trimming at V came to 5 bases and at J to 10 bases, leaving 4 bases not matched to a gene. Regarding the study as a whole: After transplant, early declines in HvG clones were associated with peak levels of circulating GvH clones. Recipient marrow contained GvH clones, some of which appeared first in ileum or blood.

Sequencing was performed with immunoSEQ multiplex PCR; in TCRdb, only in-frame clones are kept and a portion is missing. This sample has some 62,000 clones, with 85% to 95% found just once. Concerning this clone: Its target is unknown.

The V and J genes are TRBV6-5 and TRBJ2-1; 8 nucleotides agree with TRBD1. The TCR was taken from a human donor who was the organ donor for an intestinal transplant. This sample comprised unstimulated CD8+ T cells sorted from spleen or lymph node cells, obtained before transplant. DNA for the CDR3: TGTGCCAGCAGTACGACAGGGGCCGAGCAGTTCTTC. Encoded protein: CASSTTGAEQFF.